These 31 T cell receptor beta chains were sequenced from one sample in a study of T cells expressing NK-cell markers. TCRdb reworked the 5' RACE reads into one entry per CDR3 protein, no DNA. The sample features about 190,000 distinct CDR3 sequences, with roughly a fifth in its top ten. Sequencing was done on a sample of blood T cells: a sorted CD56 or NKG2C T cell subset, CD4+ or CD8+ T cells, or bulk PBMC T cells (not recorded which). The source is a man aged 18-75 years in good health.

V is TRBV15 and J is TRBJ2-3; the TCRdb call, TRBD1, lacks DNA for checking. The germline V gene encodes CDR1 LNHNV and CDR2 YYDKDF (reference sequence). The CDR3 length is 17 residues. CDR3 sequence reads: CATSRDRRNAGTDTQYF.

The CDR3 reads CASSLGQGAYEQYF. This chain connects TRBV5-6 to TRBJ2-7; TCRdb picks TRBD1, but there is no DNA to check that call. The CDR3 is 14 residues long. The germline V gene has CDR1 SGHDT and CDR2 YYEEEE.

The rearrangement uses TRBV29-1 and TRBJ1-2. CDR1 and CDR2 (germline): SQVTM, ANQGSEA. The CDR3 has 11 amino acids. CDR3 in amino acids: CSVSEGYGYTF.

The gene calls are TRBV7-9 and TRBJ2-3; the TCRdb D gene call, TRBD1, has no DNA to confirm it. The germline CDR1 and CDR2 sequences are SEHNR and FQNEAQ (reference sequence). This CDR3 has 12 amino acids. This CDR3 reads CASSPPNPTQYF. Using reference TRBV7-9 and TRBJ2-3 for the parts outside the CDR3, the full variable domain is DTGVSQNPRHKITKRGQNVTFRCDPISEHNRLYWYRQTLGQGPEFLTYFQNEAQLEKSRLLSDRFSAERPKGSFSTLEIQRTEQGDSAMYLCASSPPNPTQYFGPGTRLTVL.

The V gene is TRBV6-1, the J gene TRBJ2-3; TCRdb picks TRBD1, but there is no DNA to check that call. Germline CDR1 MNHNS, CDR2 SASEGT. The CDR3 totals 16 residues. CDR3 sequence: CASSDPGQGWADTQYF.

CDR3 sequence: CASSYSFRQETQYF. The rearrangement joins TRBV6-2 or TRBV6-3 to TRBJ2-5. The CDR3 covers 14 residues. Germline loops: CDR1 MNHEY, CDR2 SVGEGT.

The rearrangement joins TRBV9 to TRBJ2-7; the TRBD1 assignment by TCRdb is unverifiable without DNA. Germline loops: CDR1 SGDLS, CDR2 YYNGEE. The CDR3 has 16 amino acids. CDR3 amino acids: CASSVGLSVRSYEQYF.

The chain combines TRBV27 with TRBJ1-1. Germline CDR1 is MNHEY and CDR2 is SMNVEV (reference sequence). The CDR3 is made up of 13 amino acids. The CDR3 region is CASSSWRDTEAFF.

The rearrangement uses TRBV2 and TRBJ2-5; TCRdb's D gene call, TRBD1, goes unchecked for lack of DNA. Germline CDR1 and CDR2: SNHLY and FYNNEI. The length of the CDR3 is 18 residues. This CDR3 is CASSGSPSEGKYQETQYF.

V and J are TRBV4-2 and TRBJ2-3; TCRdb calls TRBD2, which cannot be checked without DNA. CDR1 and CDR2 from the germline V gene are LGHNA and YNFKEQ. The CDR3 has 14 amino acids. CDR3 region: CASKAGGGLDTQYF.

The chain is built from TRBV11-1 and TRBJ2-5; TCRdb's D gene call, TRBD2, goes unchecked for lack of DNA. The germline V gene has CDR1 SGHAT and CDR2 FQDESV (reference sequence). This CDR3 spans 18 amino acids. This CDR3 reads CASSSLTSGDLYQETQYF.

The gene calls are TRBV7-6 and TRBJ2-5; TCRdb's assignment of TRBD1 cannot be checked, as there is no DNA. This CDR3 has 15 amino acids. The germline gives CDR1 SGHVS, CDR2 FNYEAQ. This CDR3 is CASSWGTGVGETQYF.

The chain combines TRBV5-4 with TRBJ2-3; as DNA is missing, the TRBD1 call by TCRdb cannot be tested. Germline loops: CDR1 SGHNT, CDR2 YYREEE (reference sequence). The CDR3 is 16 residues long. CDR3 sequence reads: CASSPRGGWVTDTQYF.

The chain combines TRBV18 with TRBJ1-1. Germline V gives CDR1 KGHSH, CDR2 LQKENI. The CDR3 spans 14 residues. The CDR3 sequence: CASSPYNPGGEAFF.

The chain recombines TRBV7-9 with TRBJ2-5; there is no DNA to check the TCRdb D call of TRBD1. In germline, CDR1 is SEHNR, CDR2 FQNEAQ (reference sequence). The CDR3 length is 15 residues. This CDR3 reads CASSLNFGDRGTQYF. The variable domain in full, completed from reference TRBV7-9 and TRBJ2-5, reads DTGVSQNPRHKITKRGQNVTFRCDPISEHNRLYWYRQTLGQGPEFLTYFQNEAQLEKSRLLSDRFSAERPKGSFSTLEIQRTEQGDSAMYLCASSLNFGDRGTQYFGPGTRLLVL.

This chain joins TRBV30 and TRBJ1-5; TCRdb gives TRBD1 as the D gene, but with no DNA this cannot be confirmed. Germline CDR1 and CDR2: GTSNPN and SVGIG (reference sequence). The CDR3 spans 14 residues. This CDR3 is CAWSVPTGIQPQHF.

V gene TRBV19 combines with J gene TRBJ2-1; checking the TCRdb D call of TRBD1 is not possible without DNA. Germline CDR1 and CDR2: LNHDA and SQIVND (reference sequence). The CDR3 sequence is 15 residues long. The CDR3 sequence: CASSLPGPGLNEQFF.

This chain uses TRBV13 with TRBJ2-1; the D call from TCRdb, TRBD1, cannot be confirmed without DNA. CDR3 length equals 18 residues. Germline loops: CDR1 PRHDT, CDR2 FYEKMQ (reference sequence). The CDR3 reads CASSAAGTGLILHNEQFF.

This chain connects TRBV10-3 to TRBJ1-1; no DNA is available, so the TRBD1 call from TCRdb remains unchecked. Looked up from germline, CDR1 is ENHRY and CDR2 is SYGVKD. CDR3 length: 17 amino acids. The CDR3 sequence is CAISDHFPGQPNTEAFF.

The chain carries TRBV15 and TRBJ1-6. The CDR3 spans 12 residues. The germline V gene encodes CDR1 LNHNV and CDR2 YYDKDF (reference sequence). This CDR3 is CATSRDRSPLHF.

The gene calls are TRBV27 and TRBJ2-1; absent DNA, TCRdb's TRBD1 call cannot be checked. The CDR3 length is 15 residues. CDR1 is MNHEY and CDR2 is SMNVEV in the germline V gene (reference sequence). The CDR3: CASSPRDPLYNEQFF.

The rearrangement links TRBV21-1 to TRBJ2-1; TCRdb calls TRBD1, which cannot be checked without DNA. TRBV21-1 is assigned pseudogene status. This CDR3 is built from 14 residues. CDR3 loop: CASTMGQPDSEQFF.

The J gene is TRBJ2-7, the V gene TRBV12-3 or TRBV12-4; TCRdb's D call, TRBD1, is unchecked because there is no DNA. This CDR3 is built from 14 residues. CDR3 in amino acids: CASSYLRGGYEQYF.

The chain carries TRBV13 and TRBJ2-7; TCRdb names TRBD1, which stays unverified in the absence of DNA. This CDR3 comprises 16 residues. Germline assignment: CDR1 PRHDT and CDR2 FYEKMQ (reference sequence). The CDR3 loop is CASSLGTGQFSYEQYF.

This chain uses TRBV2 with TRBJ2-5; TCRdb selects TRBD1, and the lack of DNA leaves this call unchecked. Germline CDR1 is SNHLY and CDR2 is FYNNEI. The CDR3 spans 14 residues. The CDR3 reads CASSPAWAGETQYF.

The genes are TRBV5-1 and TRBJ2-7; TCRdb's D call, TRBD2, is unchecked because there is no DNA. CDR1 and CDR2 from the germline V gene are SGHRS and YFSETQ. The CDR3 length is 16 residues. This CDR3 is CASRSGPGGVTYEQYF.

The chain couples TRBV5-6 to TRBJ2-1. The CDR3 runs to 13 residues. Germline V CDR1 and CDR2: SGHDT, YYEEEE. The CDR3 region is CASKVESYNEQFF.

The chain uses TRBV7-2 and TRBJ2-5; lacking DNA, the TRBD2 call made by TCRdb goes unchecked. CDR1 is SGHTA, CDR2 FQGNSA, per germline. The CDR3 is 16 amino acids. The chain's CDR3 is CASSLDGTAYRETQYF.

The chain has TRBV27 and TRBJ2-1; as DNA is missing, the TRBD1 call by TCRdb cannot be tested. The CDR3 loop spans 15 amino acids. Looked up from germline, CDR1 is MNHEY and CDR2 is SMNVEV (reference sequence). The CDR3 spells CASSSRDPWGNEQFF.

The chain carries TRBV6-1 and TRBJ2-1. The V gene's germline CDR1 is MNHNS and CDR2 SASEGT. The CDR3 runs 14 residues. This CDR3 reads CASSPATVVDEQFF.

V is TRBV6-1 and J is TRBJ2-7; TCRdb picks TRBD1, but there is no DNA to check that call. From germline, CDR1 is MNHNS and CDR2 SASEGT. The CDR3 totals 14 residues. CDR3: CASSKDEGVDEQYF.